The source of this TCR beta chain is a study of T cells after yellow fever vaccination. TCRdb reanalysed the 5' RACE reads using MiXCR and keeps one entry per CDR3 protein. The sample carries approximately 300,000 distinct CDR3 sequences, around a tenth recorded once. The CDR3 has 13 amino acids. This chain connects TRBV3-2 to TRBJ1-2. TRBV3-2 is a pseudogene locus. The source of this sequence is a young man who received the YFV17D yellow fever vaccine. The specimen was CD4+ T cells sorted from PBMCs, collected 45 days after the yellow fever booster vaccination. CDR3 sequence reads: CASSPATNYGYTF. CDR3 DNA: TGTGCCAGCAGCCCGGCTACTAACTATGGCTACACCTTC.